These T cell receptor beta chains were read from a single sample in a study of T cells expressing NK-cell markers. TCRdb re-analyzed the 5' RACE reads; it lists each CDR3 protein once, without DNA. The sample has some 340,000 distinct CDR3 sequences. The source material was blood T cells: a sorted CD56 or NKG2C T cell subset, CD4+ or CD8+ T cells, or bulk PBMC T cells (not recorded which). The source of these receptors is a man aged 18 to 69 in good health. The CDR3 runs from the conserved cysteine through the conserved F or W.

v_gene	j_gene	CDR3aa
TRBV9	TRBJ2-2	CASSPQGGVTGELFF
TRBV6-5	TRBJ1-2	CASSYRGRNGYTF
TRBV5-1	TRBJ1-2	CASSHISTGAYGYTF
TRBV7-2	TRBJ2-3	CASSLDSRITTDTQYF
TRBV4-1	TRBJ2-3	CASSQDLTSGGVRDTQYF
TRBV5-6	TRBJ2-7	CASTPKNRDSSYEQYF
TRBV30	TRBJ2-5	CATMSTGQPQETQYF
TRBV20-1	TRBJ2-1	CSARDPMGWGTDEQFF
TRBV7-2	TRBJ2-4	CASSPGPNIQYF
TRBV6-1	TRBJ2-7	CASSAPPFDEQYF
TRBV6-5	TRBJ1-2	CASSSPGQNNYGYTF
TRBV6-4	TRBJ1-5	CASSDSTGTFQHF
TRBV21-1	TRBJ2-7	CASSPHSVTYEQYF
TRBV12-3/TRBV12-4	TRBJ2-1	CASSFRTPGAEQFF
TRBV9	TRBJ1-2	CASSRNRGPAYGYTF
TRBV20-1	TRBJ2-2	CSARVFMSGENTGELFF
TRBV12-5	TRBJ2-3	CASGLVDTQYF
TRBV9	TRBJ2-3	CASSVGLAGGGTDTQYF
TRBV19	TRBJ2-6	CASISGLPSGANVLTF
TRBV5-5	TRBJ1-6	CASSSTGGGNSPLHF
TRBV2	TRBJ2-3	CASMGGSYQLDTQYF
TRBV12-3/TRBV12-4	TRBJ2-3	CASSKHARDTQYF
TRBV2	TRBJ2-4	CASSEKGGQGLVAKNIQYF
TRBV5-1	TRBJ1-6	CASSFGSYNSPLHF
TRBV20-1	TRBJ2-3	CSARGIDTQYF
TRBV9	TRBJ2-3	CASSPRTSRGTDTQYF
TRBV4-1	TRBJ2-1	CASSRLVGNEQFF
TRBV18	TRBJ2-4	CASSRTGQVAKNIQYF